These 18 T cell receptor beta chains originate from one sample sequenced in a study of shared clonotypes between healthy human individuals. Assay used: immunoSEQ multiplex PCR; TCRdb lists only in-frame clones, some missing. This sample yields 190,000 or so clones, of which approximately 60% are seen a single time; 10% belongs to the top ten. The specimen sequenced was memory CD4+ T cells sorted from blood. The subset was: CD45RA-negative fraction. The receptors come from a man between 25 and 39 years old in good health.

The chain links TRBV7-2 to TRBJ2-5; D may be TRBD1 (5 bases). This CDR3 comprises 13 residues. Trimming took off 4 bases at V and 4 bases at J, with 10 bases between the two ends. The V gene's germline CDR1 is SGHTA and CDR2 FQGNSA. The CDR3 nucleotides read TGTGCCAGCAGCTCTTACAGGTCAGAGACCCAGTACTTC. It is translated as CASSSYRSETQYF.

The chain recombines TRBV7-2 with TRBJ1-2, with 9 positions matching TRBD1. The V gene end was trimmed by 5 bases and the J gene end by 4 bases; junction bases not matched to a gene: 8. Per germline, CDR1 SGHTA and CDR2 FQGNSA. The CDR3 length is 15 residues. CDR3 loop: CASSLWDRDVYGYTF. Here the CDR3 DNA reads TGTGCCAGCAGCCTTTGGGACAGGGATGTCTATGGCTACACCTTC.

This clone was detected once. The chain couples TRBV19 to TRBJ2-6, with D uncertain. Germline V gives CDR1 LNHDA, CDR2 SQIVND (reference sequence). Trimming left V 3 bases short and J 2 bases short, with 8 bases between. The CDR3 loop spans 15 amino acids. The CDR3 bases are TGTGCCAGTAGTATTTCCGTTGCTGGGGCCAACGTCCTGACTTTC. Its translation: CASSISVAGANVLTF.

This clone was found a few times. V gene TRBV7-8 combines with J gene TRBJ1-1; D is uncertain. The germline gives CDR1 SGHVS, CDR2 FQNEAQ. There are 13 residues in the CDR3. Trimming cost V 6 bases and J 6 bases, with 14 bases left between them. The CDR3 loop is CASSYRAPAEAFF. CDR3 DNA: TGTGCCAGCAGTTACCGGGCACCGGCTGAAGCTTTCTTT.

This sequence joins TRBV19 and TRBJ1-1; 7 nucleotides match TRBD1. Per germline, CDR1 LNHDA and CDR2 SQIVND (reference sequence). V lost 5 bases to trimming and J lost 4 bases; unmatched junction nucleotides: 7. The CDR3 is 14 amino acids. This chain's CDR3 is CASSLRQGGTEAFF. The CDR3 DNA reads as TGTGCCAGTAGTCTCCGACAGGGCGGCACTGAAGCTTTCTTT.

This clone is a singleton in its sample. The rearrangement links TRBV11-1 to TRBJ1-3; TRBD1 is a possible D gene (6 bases). Deletions cut 6 bases from V and 2 bases from J, with 14 bases between. The CDR3 is made up of 15 amino acids. The germline V gene has CDR1 SGHAT and CDR2 FQDESV (reference sequence). CDR3 protein: CASRDSGGTGNTIYF. CDR3 bases: TGTGCCAGCAGGGACAGCGGAGGGACTGGAAACACCATATATTTT.

The V gene is TRBV5-4, the J gene TRBJ2-7; the D is unclear. Germline V CDR1 and CDR2: SGHNT, YYREEE (reference sequence). CDR3 size: 12 residues. V was cut by 4 bases and J by 3 bases, with 8 bases left in between. The CDR3 sequence is CASSRDIYEQYF. Written as DNA, the CDR3 is TGTGCCAGCAGCCGAGATATCTACGAGCAGTACTTC.

This sequence joins TRBV14 and TRBJ2-1, with a tentative D call TRBD2 (6 bases). The germline V gene encodes CDR1 SGHDN and CDR2 FVKESK. V was clipped by 6 bases and J by 7 bases, with 19 bases between them. The CDR3 extends over 15 amino acids. The DNA for the CDR3 is TGTGCCAGCAGTCCAGTGGGGACTCCAGCGAATGAGCAGTTCTTC. Translating gives CASSPVGTPANEQFF.

This clone was seen a few times. V is TRBV11-2 and J is TRBJ1-1; D gene uncertain. CDR3 length equals 12 residues. Germline CDR1 SGHAT, CDR2 FQNNGV. V lost 2 bases, J lost 4 bases, and 5 bases lay in between. CDR3 protein: CASSLYGTEAFF. In DNA form, the CDR3 reads TGTGCCAGCAGCTTATACGGCACTGAAGCTTTCTTT.

This chain uses TRBV4-1 with TRBJ2-3; the match to TRBD2 covers 8 bases. This CDR3 is built from 16 residues. The V gene's germline CDR1 is MGHRA and CDR2 YSYEKL. V was pared by 4 bases and J by 0 bases, with 6 bases of the junction left unmatched. The CDR3 coding sequence is TGCGCCAGCAGCCGACAACTAGCGGAGAGCACAGATACGCAGTATTTT. It translates to CASSRQLAESTDTQYF.

This clone came up a few times. The V call is TRBV30, the J call TRBJ1-3; D is undetermined. Looked up from germline, CDR1 is GTSNPN and CDR2 is SVGIG (reference sequence). The CDR3 extends over 11 amino acids. Between the trimmed V and J ends, which lost 2 bases and 7 bases, there was a span of 6 bases. This CDR3 reads CAWSLANTIYF. In DNA form, the CDR3 reads TGTGCCTGGAGTTTGGCGAACACCATATATTTT. The whole variable domain, remainder taken from reference TRBV30 and TRBJ1-3, is SQTIHQWPATLVQPVGSPLSLECTVEGTSNPNLYWYRQAAGRGLQLLFYSVGIGQISSEVPQNLSASRPQDRQFILSSKKLLLSDSGFYLCAWSLANTIYFGEGSWLTVV.

This clone was observed many times. The CDR3 does not close with the conserved phenylalanine or tryptophan, likely indicating a read error. It is unclear where the CDR3 begins or ends on the DNA, so no DNA is shown, and the CDR3 is as TCRdb lists it. The chain has TRBV14 and TRBJ2-7; TRBD2, the table's D call, was not compared with the DNA. The length of the CDR3 is 12 amino acids, counting both ends. Germline assignment: CDR1 SGHDN and CDR2 FVKESK. The CDR3 sequence: CASSHRLAGVII.

This sequence joins TRBV5-1 and TRBJ2-3; TRBD1 is a possible D gene (5 bases). Germline CDR1 is SGHRS and CDR2 is YFSETQ. V lost 6 bases and J lost 5, with 10 bases in between. The CDR3 is 12 residues long. Here the CDR3 reads CASTATVDTQYF. The CDR3 DNA reads TGCGCCAGCACCGCGACAGTAGATACGCAGTATTTT.

V and J are TRBV7-8 and TRBJ2-5; perhaps TRBD2 as D (6 bases). The CDR3 spans 12 residues. Germline V gene lookup returns CDR1 SGHVS and CDR2 FQNEAQ. The V end lost 5 bases, the J end lost 4 bases, and 8 bases lay between the germline ends. The CDR3 region is CASSREPETQYF. CDR3 DNA: TGTGCCAGCAGCCGGGAGCCAGAGACCCAGTACTTC.

The chain employs TRBV9 and TRBJ2-1; 7 bases are shared with TRBD2. V was pared by 2 bases and J by 9 bases, with 11 bases of the junction left unmatched. CDR3 length: 15 residues. The germline V gene encodes CDR1 SGDLS and CDR2 YYNGEE. The CDR3 nucleotides are TGTGCCAGCAGCGTCCAAGCGGGATCACGCCGTGAGCAGTTCTTC. It codes for CASSVQAGSRREQFF.

J is TRBJ2-2 and V is TRBV15; no clear D. CDR3 length: 13 amino acids. V was shortened by 4 bases and J by 4 bases, with 7 bases between the two germline ends. Per germline, CDR1 LNHNV and CDR2 YYDKDF (reference sequence). The CDR3 DNA is TGTGCCACCAGCATCGTACGCACCGGGGAGCTGTTTTTT. This gives the protein CATSIVRTGELFF.

This sequence joins TRBV5-4 and TRBJ1-1; TRBD1 might be the D (5 bases). From germline, CDR1 is SGHNT and CDR2 YYREEE (reference sequence). The CDR3 is 15 amino acids. Trimming pared 2 bases from V and 3 bases from J, leaving 14 bases between. CDR3 coding DNA: TGTGCCAGCAGCTTCGCTGGGGCGAGGGACACTGAAGCTTTCTTT. Protein: CASSFAGARDTEAFF.

This clone was seen only a few times. The CDR3 here is CASSLLPGDGYNEQFF. The CDR3 region has the DNA TGCGCCAGCAGCTTATTACCGGGAGACGGGTACAATGAGCAGTTCTTC. The chain carries TRBV5-1 and TRBJ2-1; a possible D gene is TRBD2 (6 bases). With 2 bases removed from V and 4 bases from J, the gap between germline ends came to 16 bases. The CDR3 totals 16 residues. Germline V gene lookup returns CDR1 SGHRS and CDR2 YFSETQ.